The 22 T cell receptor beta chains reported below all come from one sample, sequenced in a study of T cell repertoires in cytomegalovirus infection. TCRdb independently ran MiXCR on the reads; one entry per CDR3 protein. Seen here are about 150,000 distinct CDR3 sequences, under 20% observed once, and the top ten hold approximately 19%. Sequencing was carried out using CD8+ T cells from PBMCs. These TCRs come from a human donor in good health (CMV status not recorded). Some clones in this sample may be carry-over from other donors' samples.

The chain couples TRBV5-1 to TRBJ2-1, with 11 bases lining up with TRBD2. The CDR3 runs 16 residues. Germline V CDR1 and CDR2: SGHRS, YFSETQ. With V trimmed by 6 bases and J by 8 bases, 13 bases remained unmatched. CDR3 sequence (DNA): TGCGCCAGCATGTCTCCTGTAGCGGGAGGGATTTATGAGCAGTTCTTC. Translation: CASMSPVAGGIYEQFF.

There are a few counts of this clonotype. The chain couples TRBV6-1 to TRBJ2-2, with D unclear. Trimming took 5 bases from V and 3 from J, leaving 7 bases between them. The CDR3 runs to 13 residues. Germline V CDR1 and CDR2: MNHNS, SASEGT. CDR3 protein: CASSRSDTGELFF. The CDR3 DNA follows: TGTGCCAGCAGTCGGAGCGACACCGGGGAGCTGTTTTTT.

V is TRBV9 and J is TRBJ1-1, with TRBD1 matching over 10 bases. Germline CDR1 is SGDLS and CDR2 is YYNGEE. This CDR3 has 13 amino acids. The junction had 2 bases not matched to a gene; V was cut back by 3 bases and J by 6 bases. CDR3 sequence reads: CASSATGGSEAFF. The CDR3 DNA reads TGTGCCAGCAGCGCGACAGGGGGCTCTGAAGCTTTCTTT.

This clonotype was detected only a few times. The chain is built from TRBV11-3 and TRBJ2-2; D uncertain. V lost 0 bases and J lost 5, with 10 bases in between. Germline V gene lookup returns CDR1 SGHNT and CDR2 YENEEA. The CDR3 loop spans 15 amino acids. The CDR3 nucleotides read TGTGCCAGCAGCTTAGACCCCATGGGGACCGGGGAGCTGTTTTTT. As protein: CASSLDPMGTGELFF.

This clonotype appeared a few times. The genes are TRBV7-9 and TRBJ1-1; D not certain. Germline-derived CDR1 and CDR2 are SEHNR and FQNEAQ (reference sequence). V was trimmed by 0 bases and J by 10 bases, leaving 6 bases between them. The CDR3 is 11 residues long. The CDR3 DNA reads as TGTGCCAGCAGCTTAGCTCGGGGAGCTTTCTTT. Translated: CASSLARGAFF.

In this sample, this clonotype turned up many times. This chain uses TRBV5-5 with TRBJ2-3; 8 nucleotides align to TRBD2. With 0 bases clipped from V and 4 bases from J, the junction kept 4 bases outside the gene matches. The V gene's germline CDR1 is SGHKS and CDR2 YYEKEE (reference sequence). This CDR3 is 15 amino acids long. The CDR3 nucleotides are TGTGCCAGCAGCTTGGACGGGGGGGGCGCAGATACGCAGTATTTT. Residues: CASSLDGGGADTQYF.

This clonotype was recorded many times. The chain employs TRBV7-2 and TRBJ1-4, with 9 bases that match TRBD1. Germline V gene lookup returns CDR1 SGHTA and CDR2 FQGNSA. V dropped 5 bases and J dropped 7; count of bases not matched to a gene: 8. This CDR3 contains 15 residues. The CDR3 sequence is CASSPRTGDFEKLFF. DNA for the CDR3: TGTGCCAGCAGCCCGAGGACAGGGGATTTTGAAAAACTGTTTTTT. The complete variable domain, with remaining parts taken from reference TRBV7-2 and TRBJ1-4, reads GAGVSQSPSNKVTEKGKDVELRCDPISGHTALYWYRQSLGQGLEFLIYFQGNSAPDKSGLPSDRFSAERTGGSVSTLTIQRTQQEDSAVYLCASSPRTGDFEKLFFGSGTQLSVL.

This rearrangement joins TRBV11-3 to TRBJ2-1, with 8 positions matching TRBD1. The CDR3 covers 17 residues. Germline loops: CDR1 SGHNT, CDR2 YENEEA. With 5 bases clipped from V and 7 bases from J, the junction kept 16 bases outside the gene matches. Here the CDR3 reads CASSPSQGQGGPNEQFF. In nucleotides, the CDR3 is TGTGCCAGCAGCCCAAGCCAAGGACAGGGTGGGCCTAATGAGCAGTTCTTC.

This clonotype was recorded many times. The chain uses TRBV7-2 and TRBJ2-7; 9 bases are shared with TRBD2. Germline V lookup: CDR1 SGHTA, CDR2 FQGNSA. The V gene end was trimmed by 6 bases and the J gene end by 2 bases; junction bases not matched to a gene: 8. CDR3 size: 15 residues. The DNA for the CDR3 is TGTGCCAGCAGTCCGGGGACTAGCAGGACCTACGAGCAGTACTTC. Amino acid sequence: CASSPGTSRTYEQYF.

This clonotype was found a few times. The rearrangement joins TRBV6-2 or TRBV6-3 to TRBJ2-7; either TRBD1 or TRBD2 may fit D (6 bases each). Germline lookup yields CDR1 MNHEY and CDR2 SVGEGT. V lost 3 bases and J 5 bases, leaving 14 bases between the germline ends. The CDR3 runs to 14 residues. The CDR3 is CASSYPGAADEQYF. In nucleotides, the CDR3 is TGTGCCAGCAGTTATCCGGGGGCGGCCGACGAGCAGTACTTC.

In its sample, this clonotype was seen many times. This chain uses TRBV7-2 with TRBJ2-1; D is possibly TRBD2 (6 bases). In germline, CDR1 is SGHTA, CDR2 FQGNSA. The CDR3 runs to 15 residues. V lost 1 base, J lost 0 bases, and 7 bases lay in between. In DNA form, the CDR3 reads TGTGCCAGCAGCTTAGACGGGGGCTCCTACAATGAGCAGTTCTTC. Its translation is CASSLDGGSYNEQFF. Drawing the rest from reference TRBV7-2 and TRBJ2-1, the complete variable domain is GAGVSQSPSNKVTEKGKDVELRCDPISGHTALYWYRQSLGQGLEFLIYFQGNSAPDKSGLPSDRFSAERTGGSVSTLTIQRTQQEDSAVYLCASSLDGGSYNEQFFGPGTRLTVL.

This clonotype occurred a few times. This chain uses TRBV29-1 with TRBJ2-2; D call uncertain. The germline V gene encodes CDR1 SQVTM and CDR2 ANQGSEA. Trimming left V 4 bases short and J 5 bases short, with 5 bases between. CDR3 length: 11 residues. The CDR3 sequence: CSVVETGELFF. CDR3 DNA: TGCAGCGTTGTGGAAACCGGGGAGCTGTTTTTT.

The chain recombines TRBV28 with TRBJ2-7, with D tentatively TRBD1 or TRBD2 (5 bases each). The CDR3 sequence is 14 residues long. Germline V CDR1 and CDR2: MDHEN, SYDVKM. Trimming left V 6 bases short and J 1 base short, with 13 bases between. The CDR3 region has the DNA TGTGCCAGCAGCTACGAGGGGATTTCCTACGAGCAGTACTTC. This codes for CASSYEGISYEQYF.

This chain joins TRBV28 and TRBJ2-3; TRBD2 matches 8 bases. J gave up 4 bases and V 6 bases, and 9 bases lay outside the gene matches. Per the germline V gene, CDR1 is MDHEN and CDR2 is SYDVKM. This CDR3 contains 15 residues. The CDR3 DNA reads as TGTGCCAGCAGCATAAGCGGGAGTGTCGCAGATACGCAGTATTTT. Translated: CASSISGSVADTQYF.

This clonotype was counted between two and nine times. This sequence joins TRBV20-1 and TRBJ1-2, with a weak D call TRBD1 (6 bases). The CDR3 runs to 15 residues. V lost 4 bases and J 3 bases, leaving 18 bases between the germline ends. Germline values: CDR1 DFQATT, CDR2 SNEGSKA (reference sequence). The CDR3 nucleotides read TGCAGTGCTAAGGACAGTACGTCTACGGACTATGGCTACACCTTC. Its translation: CSAKDSTSTDYGYTF.

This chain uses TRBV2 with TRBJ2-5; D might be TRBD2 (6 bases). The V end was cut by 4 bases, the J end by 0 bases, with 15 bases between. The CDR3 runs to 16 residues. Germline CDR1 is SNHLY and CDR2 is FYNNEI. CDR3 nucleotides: TGTGCCAGCAGTGGGGAGACTAGGTTGTACCAAGAGACCCAGTACTTC. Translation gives CASSGETRLYQETQYF.

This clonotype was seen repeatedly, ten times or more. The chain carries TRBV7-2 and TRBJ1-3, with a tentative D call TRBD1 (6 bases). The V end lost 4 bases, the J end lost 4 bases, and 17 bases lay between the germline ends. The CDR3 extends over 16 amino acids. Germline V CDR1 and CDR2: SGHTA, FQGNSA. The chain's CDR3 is CASSSYLDRSGNTIYF. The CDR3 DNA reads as TGTGCCAGCAGCTCCTATTTGGACAGATCCGGAAACACCATATATTTT.

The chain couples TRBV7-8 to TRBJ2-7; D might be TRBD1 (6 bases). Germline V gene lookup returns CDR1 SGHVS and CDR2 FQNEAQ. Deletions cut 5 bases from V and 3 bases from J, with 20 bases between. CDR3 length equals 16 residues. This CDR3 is CASSPPNGQGSYEQYF. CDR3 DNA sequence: TGTGCCAGCAGCCCCCCGAACGGGCAGGGGAGCTACGAGCAGTACTTC. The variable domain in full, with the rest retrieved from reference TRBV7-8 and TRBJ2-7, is GAGVSQSPRYKVAKRGQDVALRCDPISGHVSLFWYQQALGQGPEFLTYFQNEAQLDKSGLPSDRFFAERPEGSVSTLKIQRTQQEDSAVYLCASSPPNGQGSYEQYFGPGTRLTVT.

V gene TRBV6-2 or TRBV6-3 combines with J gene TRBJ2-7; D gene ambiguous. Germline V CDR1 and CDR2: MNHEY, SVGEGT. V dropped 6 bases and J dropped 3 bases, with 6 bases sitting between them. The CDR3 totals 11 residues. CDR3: CASRANYEQYF. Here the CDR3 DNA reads TGTGCCAGCAGAGCGAACTACGAGCAGTACTTC.

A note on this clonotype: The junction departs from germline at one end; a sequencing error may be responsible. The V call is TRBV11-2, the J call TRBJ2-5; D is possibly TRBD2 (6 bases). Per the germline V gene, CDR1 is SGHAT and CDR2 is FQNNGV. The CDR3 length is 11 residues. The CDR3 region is CASSMTGTLVF. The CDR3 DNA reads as TGTGCCAGCAGCATGACCGGGACTCTGGTCTTC.

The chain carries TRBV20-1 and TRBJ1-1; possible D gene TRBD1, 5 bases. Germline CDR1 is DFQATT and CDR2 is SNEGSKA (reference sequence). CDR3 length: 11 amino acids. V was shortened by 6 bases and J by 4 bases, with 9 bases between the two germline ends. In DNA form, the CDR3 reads TGCAGTGCGCATAGGGGCACTGAAGCTTTCTTT. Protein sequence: CSAHRGTEAFF.

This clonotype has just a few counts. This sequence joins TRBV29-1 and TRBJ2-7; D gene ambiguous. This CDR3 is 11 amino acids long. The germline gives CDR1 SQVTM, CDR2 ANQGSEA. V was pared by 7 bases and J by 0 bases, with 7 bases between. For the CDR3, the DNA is TGCAGCGCCTCGATCTCCTACGAGCAGTACTTC. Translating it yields CSASISYEQYF.